Below, one TCR beta chain is given with its context. The germline V gene encodes CDR1 SGHNT and CDR2 YYREEE (reference sequence). The ends lost 4 bases at V and 1 base at J; junction bases unmatched: 7. The CDR3 is 16 residues long. Authors' analysis steps: Estimation of nucleated cell counts relied on the amplification of reference gene primers. Produced via immunoSEQ multiplex PCR; TCRdb's table is partial and in-frame only. The DNA gave D and trimming, while V, J and clone size come from that table. This table has 170,000 or so clones, 75% to 80% appearing once. The sample originates from a study of blood T cell repertoires in COVID-19. Background on the study: Researchers got acute and convalescent COVID-19 samples from the United States, Italy and Spain. T cells, B-cell-depleted T cells, or PBMCs supplied cDNA or gDNA.

This chain links TRBV5-4 with TRBJ2-1, with 8 bases that match TRBD2. This TCR derives from a woman aged 70-85 years with acute or convalescent COVID-19. Material for sequencing was peripheral blood. The CDR3 DNA follows: TGTGCCAGCAGCCATTTAGCGGGATCGTCCTACAATGAGCAGTTCTTC. Translating it yields CASSHLAGSSYNEQFF. The whole variable domain, remainder taken from reference TRBV5-4 and TRBJ2-1, is ETGVTQSPTHLIKTRGQQVTLRCSSQSGHNTVSWYQQALGQGPQFIFQYYREEENGRGNFPPRFSGLQFPNYSSELNVNALELDDSALYLCASSHLAGSSYNEQFFGPGTRLTVL.